This T cell receptor beta chain was retrieved from a study of blood T cells in healthy people across ages. Germline values: CDR1 MNHNY, CDR2 SVGAGI (reference sequence). J was trimmed by 5 bases and V by 3 bases; bases with no gene match: 10. The CDR3 totals 16 residues. General study results and limits: Diversity was higher, and naive CD4+ cells more numerous, in long-lived donors than in aged donors. The donors' CMV status was not determined, possibly confounding changes in expanded clonotypes. Diversity figures based on one million T cells were deemed too low.

Using a J-beta primer mix together with a sample-barcoded 5' primer, a second PCR was run for about 6 to 11 cycles. Tagging of each cDNA molecule was performed by a template-switch adaptor with 12 random nucleotides. TCRdb reprocessed the 5' RACE reads via MiXCR and lists one record per CDR3 protein. The sample lists more than 700,000 distinct CDR3 sequences, about 46% occurring once. A remark on this clonotype: The target antigen is unknown.

This sequence was found in a man at least 80 years old in good health. The chain uses TRBV6-6 and TRBJ2-5; 9 positions agree with TRBD1. Material: blood. CDR3 bases: TGTGCCAGCAGTTATCCCACAGGGGGCTTCGGTGAGACCCAGTACTTC. Its protein product is CASSYPTGGFGETQYF.